This passage covers 20 T cell receptor beta chains from one sample sequenced in a study of blood T cell repertoires in COVID-19. Assay: immunoSEQ multiplex PCR; the TCRdb copy retains only in-frame clones and omits some. In the table there are approximately 230,000 clones, 70% to 85% of which are singletons. The sequenced sample consisted of peripheral blood. Receptors were obtained from a man aged 80 or over with acute or convalescent COVID-19.

As to this clone: This CDR3 is also generated by other DNA sequences in the sample. The chain has TRBV5-1 and TRBJ1-5; D is possibly TRBD1 (5 bases). Trimming took off 5 bases at V and 1 base at J, with 10 bases between the two ends. Germline V gives CDR1 SGHRS, CDR2 YFSETQ. This CDR3 contains 14 residues. In nucleotides, the CDR3 is TGCGCCAGCAGAGCAGGGTTAAGCAATCAGCCCCAGCATTTT. Translating it yields CASRAGLSNQPQHF.

The rearrangement joins TRBV6-5 to TRBJ2-2; D might be TRBD2 (5 bases). Deletions cut 7 bases from V and 7 bases from J, with 10 bases between. The CDR3 runs 12 residues. Germline-derived CDR1 and CDR2 are MNHEY and SVGAGI. DNA for the CDR3: TGTGCCAGCACGCCGGGAAGCGGGGAGCTGTTTTTT. Its protein product is CASTPGSGELFF.

This sequence joins TRBV30 and TRBJ2-3, with D perhaps TRBD1 (5 bases). The germline CDR1 and CDR2 sequences are GTSNPN and SVGIG (reference sequence). The V end lost 5 bases, the J end lost 4 bases, and 13 bases lay between the germline ends. There are 13 residues in the CDR3. As DNA, the CDR3 is TGTGCCTGGGCAAGGGGTCCAGCAGATACGCAGTATTTT. The encoded protein is CAWARGPADTQYF. Filled out from reference TRBV30 and TRBJ2-3, the complete variable domain reads SQTIHQWPATLVQPVGSPLSLECTVEGTSNPNLYWYRQAAGRGLQLLFYSVGIGQISSEVPQNLSASRPQDRQFILSSKKLLLSDSGFYLCAWARGPADTQYFGPGTRLTVL.

The chain is built from TRBV6-5 and TRBJ1-2; the D is unclear. Germline CDR1 is MNHEY and CDR2 is SVGAGI. There are 13 residues in the CDR3. V was pared by 4 bases and J by 2 bases, with 8 bases between. CDR3 protein: CASSSARNYGYTF. The CDR3, as DNA: TGTGCCAGCAGTTCCGCGCGGAACTATGGCTACACCTTC.

This chain uses TRBV4-1 with TRBJ2-7; 10 bases fit TRBD1. The CDR3 is 16 amino acids. Germline CDR1 is MGHRA and CDR2 is YSYEKL. J was trimmed by 7 bases and V by 8 bases; bases with no gene match: 17. The CDR3 DNA sequence: TGCGCCAGCGATAACCTTCCGGGACAGGGGAATCAGGAGCAGTACTTC. Its translation: CASDNLPGQGNQEQYF.

The V and J genes are TRBV19 and TRBJ1-1; no firm D call. This CDR3 has 13 amino acids. Trimming shortened V by 3 bases and J by 4 bases, and 9 bases separated the two germline ends. Germline V lookup: CDR1 LNHDA, CDR2 SQIVND (reference sequence). As DNA, the CDR3 is TGTGCCAGTAGTATGGAGAGGGTCACTGAAGCTTTCTTT. Translated, it gives CASSMERVTEAFF.

This chain links TRBV7-9 with TRBJ1-5, with 8 bases fitting TRBD1. Germline V gene sequence: CDR1 SEHNR, CDR2 FQNEAQ (reference sequence). There are 16 residues in the CDR3. V trimming: 5 bases; J trimming: 4 bases; junction bases outside the gene matches: 10. The CDR3 DNA is TGTGCCAGCAGCCAGAATCGGACAGGGCGGAATCAGCCCCAGCATTTT. This translates into CASSQNRTGRNQPQHF.

V gene TRBV28 combines with J gene TRBJ1-1, with D unresolved. Germline CDR1 MDHEN, CDR2 SYDVKM. Between the trimmed V and J ends, which lost 4 bases and 1 base, there was a span of 19 bases. CDR3 length: 17 amino acids. CDR3 amino acids: CASSSGRYSTRNTEAFF. The CDR3 DNA reads as TGTGCCAGCAGTTCCGGTCGGTATAGCACCAGGAACACTGAAGCTTTCTTT.

This chain joins TRBV10-2 and TRBJ1-4, with a tentative D call TRBD1 (5 bases). V gave up 2 bases and J gave up 4 bases, with 8 bases separating them. The CDR3 loop spans 14 amino acids. The germline V gene encodes CDR1 WSHSY and CDR2 SAAADI. CDR3 in DNA: TGCGCCAGCAGTGAGGACAGCTTTAATGAAAAACTGTTTTTT. Translating it yields CASSEDSFNEKLFF.

This clone has just a few counts. The chain couples TRBV5-6 to TRBJ1-6, with TRBD1 as a possible D gene (6 bases). The germline V gene has CDR1 SGHDT and CDR2 YYEEEE. The ends were cut back, 2 bases at V and 9 bases at J, with 12 bases in the middle. This CDR3 is built from 14 residues. CDR3 nucleotide sequence: TGTGCCAGCAGCTTACAGGGTTTCGGTTCACCCCTCCACTTT. This sequence encodes CASSLQGFGSPLHF.

This clone was seen just once. V is TRBV3-1 (or the pseudogene TRBV3-2) and J is TRBJ1-2; TRBD1 might be the D (6 bases). Trimming took 4 bases from V and 4 from J, leaving 10 bases between them. CDR1 is LGHDT and CDR2 is YNNKEL in the germline V gene (reference sequence). This CDR3 region has 13 residues. CDR3 in DNA: TGTGCCAGCAGCCCCCGACAGGTCTATGGCTACACCTTC. Translation: CASSPRQVYGYTF.

This clone was seen just once. The chain joins TRBV6-5 to TRBJ1-5; D is perhaps TRBD1 (5 bases). V lost 5 bases and J lost 3, with 14 bases in between. Germline assignment: CDR1 MNHEY and CDR2 SVGAGI. The CDR3 consists of 15 residues. CDR3 sequence: CASSPQGFYNQPQHF. CDR3 coding DNA: TGTGCCAGCAGTCCTCAGGGATTTTACAATCAGCCCCAGCATTTT.

This clone was seen a handful of times. The chain carries TRBV3-1 (or the pseudogene TRBV3-2) and TRBJ1-1; 10 nucleotides align to TRBD1. CDR1 is LGHDT, CDR2 YNNKEL, per germline (reference sequence). This CDR3 is built from 15 residues. The J segment lost 5 bases and the V segment lost 2 bases, leaving 5 bases of the junction unmatched. As DNA, the CDR3 is TGTGCCAGCAGCCAATCTTGGGACAGGGGAACTGAAGCTTTCTTT. It encodes CASSQSWDRGTEAFF.

The V gene is TRBV6-5, the J gene TRBJ2-3; TRBD1 is a possible D gene (6 bases). Germline loops: CDR1 MNHEY, CDR2 SVGAGI. Trimming shortened V by 6 bases and J by 2 bases, and 15 bases separated the two germline ends. The CDR3 runs 15 residues. The CDR3 loop is CASSLRGTATDTQYF. The DNA for the CDR3 is TGTGCCAGCAGCCTCAGGGGCACCGCCACAGATACGCAGTATTTT.

V and J are TRBV5-5 and TRBJ2-1; a weak D match, TRBD1 (6 bases). Germline V CDR1 and CDR2: SGHKS, YYEKEE (reference sequence). The CDR3 is 14 amino acids. V was cut by 3 bases and J by 4 bases, with 11 bases left in between. Here the CDR3 DNA reads TGTGCCAGCAGCTCGTTCAGGGGTTACAATGAGCAGTTCTTC. Residues: CASSSFRGYNEQFF.

The chain is built from TRBV30 and TRBJ2-7; possible D gene TRBD2, 7 bases. V dropped 0 bases and J dropped 4 bases, with 19 bases sitting between them. CDR3 length: 16 residues. Looked up from germline, CDR1 is GTSNPN and CDR2 is SVGIG (reference sequence). The CDR3: CAWSVPPGGAQYEQYF. In nucleotides, the CDR3 is TGTGCCTGGAGTGTACCCCCTGGGGGGGCTCAGTACGAGCAGTACTTC.

The chain combines TRBV5-1 with TRBJ1-6; 8 bases map to TRBD1. V lost 2 bases, J lost 7 bases, and 5 bases stayed unmatched. In germline, CDR1 is SGHRS, CDR2 YFSETQ. This CDR3 region has 15 residues. In nucleotides, the CDR3 is TGCGCCAGCAGCTTCAGGACAGGGAGAAATTCACCCCTCCACTTT. It encodes CASSFRTGRNSPLHF.

Only one count was recorded for this clone. This chain connects TRBV19 to TRBJ2-5; 12 bases match TRBD1. The germline gives CDR1 LNHDA, CDR2 SQIVND (reference sequence). V lost 5 bases to trimming and J lost 3 bases; unmatched junction nucleotides: 7. This CDR3 has 16 amino acids. The CDR3 reads CASSLSGTGGKETQYF. The CDR3 DNA reads as TGTGCCAGTAGTTTGTCCGGGACAGGGGGCAAAGAGACCCAGTACTTC.

The chain recombines TRBV5-1 with TRBJ2-7; D might be TRBD1 (5 bases). V gave up 0 bases and J gave up 5 bases, with 12 bases separating them. The germline gives CDR1 SGHRS, CDR2 YFSETQ. The CDR3 loop spans 14 amino acids. This chain's CDR3 is CASSLGQQSDEQYF. The CDR3 region has the DNA TGCGCCAGCAGCTTGGGACAGCAAAGTGACGAGCAGTACTTC. The full variable domain, rest sourced from reference TRBV5-1 and TRBJ2-7, is KAGVTQTPRYLIKTRGQQVTLSCSPISGHRSVSWYQQTPGQGLQFLFEYFSETQRNKGNFPGRFSGRQFSNSRSEMNVSTLELGDSALYLCASSLGQQSDEQYFGPGTRLTVT.

This clone was detected only once. V usage is TRBV11-2 and J usage is TRBJ1-2; D not resolved. The germline V gene has CDR1 SGHAT and CDR2 FQNNGV. The CDR3 totals 12 residues. V was pared by 4 bases and J by 8 bases, with 11 bases between. Here the CDR3 reads CASSSQAAGYTF. CDR3 DNA: TGTGCCAGCAGCTCTCAGGCCGCAGGCTACACCTTC.